The 2 T cell receptor beta chains below all came from one sample that was sequenced in a study of Ad26.COV2.S vaccination and SARS-CoV-2 variants. The sample's treatment: approximately 18 received Ad26.COV2.S at low or high dose, single or two shots; roughly five received placebo; per-sample allocation not given. Each sample was drawn 63 days after the first injection (of vaccine or placebo). Profiling relied on immunoSEQ multiplex PCR, and the TCRdb table lists in-frame clones only, not all of them. Altogether about 460,000 clones are present, 89% being singletons, with the ten largest covering more than 1.5%. The specimen comprised peripheral blood, sampled in a trial of Ad26.COV2.S vaccine versus placebo. All receptors derive from a person aged 18-65 years who received the Ad26.COV2.S COVID-19 vaccine or a placebo.

The chain links TRBV7-8 to TRBJ1-6, with D perhaps TRBD1 (5 bases). Germline V lookup: CDR1 SGHVS, CDR2 FQNEAQ. The V and J ends lost 5 bases and 6 bases respectively, with 11 bases between them. The CDR3 is 14 residues long. CDR3 DNA: TGTGCCAGCAGCCCGGGACCGCCTAATTCACCCCTCCACTTT. This gives the protein CASSPGPPNSPLHF.

The count of this clone is one. The J gene is TRBJ2-7, the V gene TRBV7-2; D might be TRBD1 or TRBD2, each matching 6 bases. The germline V and J ends were trimmed by 1 base and 6 bases, with 13 bases remaining between them. This CDR3 comprises 14 residues. Per the germline V gene, CDR1 is SGHTA and CDR2 is FQGNSA. CDR3 coding DNA: TGTGCCAGCAGCTTAGAACAGGGAGGTCCCGAGCAGTACTTC. It translates to CASSLEQGGPEQYF. The full variable domain, its missing parts supplied by reference TRBV7-2 and TRBJ2-7, is GAGVSQSPSNKVTEKGKDVELRCDPISGHTALYWYRQSLGQGLEFLIYFQGNSAPDKSGLPSDRFSAERTGGSVSTLTIQRTQQEDSAVYLCASSLEQGGPEQYFGPGTRLTVT.